This T cell receptor beta chain was sequenced for a study of blood T cell repertoires in COVID-19 (TCRdb year 2020). Looking at the study overall: The collaborator samples originated in the United States, Italy and Spain and spanned the acute and convalescent phases of COVID-19. Samples came from the ongoing ImmuneRACE study (first 160 participants) plus 1,254 subjects from 6 global collaborators. Subjects who had been exposed to COVID-19, were actively infected with it, or had recovered from it provided the deeply sampled blood TCRbeta repertoires that made up the dataset. HLA class I and class II types, where available, came from metadata supplied by the sample provider rather than from assay-based typing. Nearly every sample came with metadata listing a de-identified subject ID, COVID-19 status, age in years and sex. The repertoires were made available in a free public database intended to serve as a resource for research on the immune response to SARS-CoV-2. The prospective study material was composed of cDNA or gDNA derived from T cells, B-cell-depleted T cells, or PBMCs. Results the study describes overall, beyond this receptor: The quantity of clinical and demographic metadata differed by source and by participant and was supplied without curation.

A word on this clone: Its antigen remains undetermined. No clone much larger than this one lies a single base away; base qualities are absent.

The collaborating institutions used their own protocols to collect whole blood in K2EDTA tubes. For TCRbeta analysis, collaborators shipped samples as frozen whole blood, isolated PBMCs, or DNA extracted from either of those sample types. Relative to germline, V is missing 0 bases and J is missing 8 bases, with 12 bases of the junction outside any gene match. The germline V gene sets CDR1 to MNHEY and CDR2 to SVGEGT. The CDR3 contains 18 residues, cysteine and phenylalanine counted. CDR3 DNA only is kept here, 54 bases in frame from base 1. The immunoSEQ Assay, a bias-controlled multiplex PCR, was used to amplify TCRbeta CDR3 regions from genomic DNA. Turning to the authors' computational methods: The number of nucleated cells in each sample was estimated from the amplification of reference gene primers within the assay. Sequence reads were collapsed and filtered to measure the absolute abundance of every unique TCRbeta CDR3 rearrangement. Productive Simpson clonality was computed per sample as the square root of Simpson's diversity index over productive rearrangements. The source is immuneACCESS, and TCRdb retained only in-frame sequences with V and J called. Part of the clones is not carried over; for the studies checked, unresolved V genes explain less than half of this, and the remainder is unexplained. That table is the source of V, J and clone size, and D and trimming were worked out from the DNA. The sample table records about 140,000 clones; 84% of these occur just once. The ten largest clones capture 5.5% to 8% of the sample.

The clonotype originates from a human donor in a cohort sampled during active COVID-19. The rearranged chain carries TRBV6-2 or TRBV6-3 and TRBJ1-4, with 10 bases matching TRBD1. Sequenced: peripheral blood. For the CDR3, the sequence is CASSYSPGQGPSREKLFF. The DNA reads TGTGCCAGCAGTTACTCGCCGGGACAGGGGCCCTCGAGGGAAAAACTGTTTTTT.